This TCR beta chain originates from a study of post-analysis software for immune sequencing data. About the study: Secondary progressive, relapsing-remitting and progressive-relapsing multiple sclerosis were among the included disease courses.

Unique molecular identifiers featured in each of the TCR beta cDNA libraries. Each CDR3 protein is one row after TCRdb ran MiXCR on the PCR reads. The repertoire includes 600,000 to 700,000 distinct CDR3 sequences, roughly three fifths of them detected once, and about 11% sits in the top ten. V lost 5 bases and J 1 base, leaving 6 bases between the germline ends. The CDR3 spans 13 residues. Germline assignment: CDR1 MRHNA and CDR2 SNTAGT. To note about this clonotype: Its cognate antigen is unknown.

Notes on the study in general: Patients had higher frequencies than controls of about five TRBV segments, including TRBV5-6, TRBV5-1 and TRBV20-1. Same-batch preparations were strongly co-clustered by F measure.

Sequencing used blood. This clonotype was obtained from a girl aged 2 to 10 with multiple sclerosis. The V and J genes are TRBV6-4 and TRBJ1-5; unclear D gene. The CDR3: CASSPTSNQPQHF. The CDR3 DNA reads TGTGCCAGCAGTCCCACGAGCAATCAGCCCCAGCATTTT.